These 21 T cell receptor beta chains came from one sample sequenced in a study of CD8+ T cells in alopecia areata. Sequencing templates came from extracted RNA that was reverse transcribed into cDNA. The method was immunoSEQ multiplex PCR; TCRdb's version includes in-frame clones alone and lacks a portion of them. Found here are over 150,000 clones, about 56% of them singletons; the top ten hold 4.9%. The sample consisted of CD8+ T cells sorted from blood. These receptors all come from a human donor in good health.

CDR3 DNA: TGCAGCGTTGAAGATGCGAGAGACCCCACCGGGGAGCTGTTTTTT. Its protein product is CSVEDARDPTGELFF. This rearrangement joins TRBV29-1 to TRBJ2-2, with no clear D. Germline V gene sequence: CDR1 SQVTM, CDR2 ANQGSEA. Trimming took 0 bases from V and 4 from J, leaving 12 bases between them. The CDR3 length is 15 residues.

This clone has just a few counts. Here the CDR3 DNA reads TGTGCCAGCAGTTTGGACAGGGGCGGTTCACCCCTCCACTTT. This encodes CASSLDRGGSPLHF. The gene calls are TRBV13 and TRBJ1-6; TRBD1 matches 9 bases. The CDR3 is 14 amino acids. The V segment lost 6 bases and the J segment 9 bases; nucleotides outside the gene matches: 6. Germline V gene data show CDR1 as PRHDT and CDR2 as FYEKMQ (reference sequence).

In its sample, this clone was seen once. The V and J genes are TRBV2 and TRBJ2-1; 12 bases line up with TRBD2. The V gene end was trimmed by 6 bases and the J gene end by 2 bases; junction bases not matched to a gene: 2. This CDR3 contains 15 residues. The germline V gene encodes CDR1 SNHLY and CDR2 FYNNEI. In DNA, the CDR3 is TGTGCCAGCAGGACTAGCGGGGGTACCTACAATGAGCAGTTCTTC. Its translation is CASRTSGGTYNEQFF. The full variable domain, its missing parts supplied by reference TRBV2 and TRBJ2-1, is EPEVTQTPSHQVTQMGQEVILRCVPISNHLYFYWYRQILGQKVEFLVSFYNNEISEKSEIFDDQFSVERPDGSNFTLKIRSTKLEDSAMYFCASRTSGGTYNEQFFGPGTRLTVL.

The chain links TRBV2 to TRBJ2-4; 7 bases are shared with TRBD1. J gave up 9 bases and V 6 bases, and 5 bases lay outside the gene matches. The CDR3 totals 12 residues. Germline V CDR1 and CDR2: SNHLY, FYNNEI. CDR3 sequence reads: CASRDTGAIQYF. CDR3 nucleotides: TGTGCCAGCAGAGATACAGGGGCCATTCAGTACTTC.

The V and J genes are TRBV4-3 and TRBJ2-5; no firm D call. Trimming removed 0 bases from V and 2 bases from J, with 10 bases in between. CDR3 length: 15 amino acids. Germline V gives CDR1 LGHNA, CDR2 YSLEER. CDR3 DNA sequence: TGCGCCAGCAGCCAAGAACCGTCTCCACAAGAGACCCAGTACTTC. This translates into CASSQEPSPQETQYF.

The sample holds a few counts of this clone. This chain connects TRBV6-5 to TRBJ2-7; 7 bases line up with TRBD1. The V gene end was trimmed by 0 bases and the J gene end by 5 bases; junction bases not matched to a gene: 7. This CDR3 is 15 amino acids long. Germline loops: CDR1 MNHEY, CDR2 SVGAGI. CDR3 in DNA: TGTGCCAGCAGTTACTCGATTGAGGGGGCGGACGAGCAGTACTTC. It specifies CASSYSIEGADEQYF.

The CDR3 sequence is CATSIGVTEAFF. CDR3 bases: TGTGCCACCAGCATTGGGGTCACTGAAGCTTTCTTT. The gene calls are TRBV25-1 and TRBJ1-1; D unclear. Germline V CDR1 and CDR2: MGHDK, SYGVNS. V shed 10 bases and J shed 4 bases, with 13 bases lying between them. The CDR3 runs 12 residues.

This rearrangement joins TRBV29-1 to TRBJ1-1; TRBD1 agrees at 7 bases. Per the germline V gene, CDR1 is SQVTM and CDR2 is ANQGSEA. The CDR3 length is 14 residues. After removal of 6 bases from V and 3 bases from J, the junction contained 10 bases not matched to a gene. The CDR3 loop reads CSVPGDRLYTEAFF. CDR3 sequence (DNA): TGCAGCGTCCCGGGGGACAGACTTTACACTGAAGCTTTCTTT.

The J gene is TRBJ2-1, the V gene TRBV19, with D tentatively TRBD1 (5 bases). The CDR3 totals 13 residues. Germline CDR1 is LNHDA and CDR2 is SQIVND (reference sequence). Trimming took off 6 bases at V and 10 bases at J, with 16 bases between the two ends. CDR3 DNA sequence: TGTGCCAGTAGCTCGACAGACACAAGCGAGCAGTTCTTC. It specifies CASSSTDTSEQFF.

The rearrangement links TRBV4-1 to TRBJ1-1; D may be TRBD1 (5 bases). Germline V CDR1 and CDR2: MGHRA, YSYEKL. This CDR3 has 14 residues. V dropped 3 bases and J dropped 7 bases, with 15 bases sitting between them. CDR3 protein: CASSQLTDHFEAFF. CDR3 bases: TGCGCCAGCAGCCAGTTGACAGATCATTTTGAAGCTTTCTTT.

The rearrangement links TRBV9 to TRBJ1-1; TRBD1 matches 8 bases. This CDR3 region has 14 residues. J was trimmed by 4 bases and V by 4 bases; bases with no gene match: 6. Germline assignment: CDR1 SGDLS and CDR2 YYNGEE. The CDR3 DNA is TGTGCCAGCAGCTTATCTCAGGGGGCCACTGAAGCTTTCTTT. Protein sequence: CASSLSQGATEAFF.

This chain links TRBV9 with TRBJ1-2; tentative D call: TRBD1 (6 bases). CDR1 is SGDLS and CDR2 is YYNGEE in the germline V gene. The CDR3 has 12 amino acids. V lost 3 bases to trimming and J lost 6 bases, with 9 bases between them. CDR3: CASSGQDHGYTF. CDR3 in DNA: TGTGCCAGCAGCGGACAGGACCATGGCTACACCTTC. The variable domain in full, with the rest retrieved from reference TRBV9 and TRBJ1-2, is DSGVTQTPKHLITATGQRVTLRCSPRSGDLSVYWYQQSLDQGLQFLIQYYNGEERAKGNILERFSAQQFPDLHSELNLSSLELGDSALYFCASSGQDHGYTFGSGTRLTVV.

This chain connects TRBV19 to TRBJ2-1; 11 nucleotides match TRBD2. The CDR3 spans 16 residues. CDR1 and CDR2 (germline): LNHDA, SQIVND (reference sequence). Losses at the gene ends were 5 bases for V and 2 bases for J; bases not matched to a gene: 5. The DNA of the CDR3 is TGTGCCAGTAGTCCCCTAGCGGGGGGAACCTACAATGAGCAGTTCTTC. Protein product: CASSPLAGGTYNEQFF.

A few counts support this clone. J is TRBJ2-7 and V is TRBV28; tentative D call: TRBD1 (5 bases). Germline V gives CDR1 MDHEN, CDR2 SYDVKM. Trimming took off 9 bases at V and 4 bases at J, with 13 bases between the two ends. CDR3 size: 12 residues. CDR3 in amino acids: CASGALRYEQYF. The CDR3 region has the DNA TGTGCCAGTGGGGCGCTCCGGTACGAGCAGTACTTC.

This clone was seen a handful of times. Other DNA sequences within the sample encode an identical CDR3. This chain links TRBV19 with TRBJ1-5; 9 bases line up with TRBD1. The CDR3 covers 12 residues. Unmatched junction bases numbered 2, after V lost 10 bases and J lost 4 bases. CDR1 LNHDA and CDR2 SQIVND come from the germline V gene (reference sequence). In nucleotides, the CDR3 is TGTGCCATTGGGACAGGGAATCAGCCCCAGCATTTT. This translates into CAIGTGNQPQHF.

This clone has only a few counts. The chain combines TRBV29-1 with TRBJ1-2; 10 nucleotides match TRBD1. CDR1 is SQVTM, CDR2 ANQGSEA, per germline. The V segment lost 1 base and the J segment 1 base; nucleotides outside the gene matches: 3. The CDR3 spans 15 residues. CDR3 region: CSVEVGTGVNYGYTF. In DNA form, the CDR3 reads TGCAGCGTTGAAGTGGGGACAGGGGTTAACTATGGCTACACCTTC.

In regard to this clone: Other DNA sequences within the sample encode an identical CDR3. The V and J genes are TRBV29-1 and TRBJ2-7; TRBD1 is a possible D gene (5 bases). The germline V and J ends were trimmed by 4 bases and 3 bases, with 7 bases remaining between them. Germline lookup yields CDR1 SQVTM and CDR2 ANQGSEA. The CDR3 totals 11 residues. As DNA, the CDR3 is TGCAGCGTTGGAGACAGCTACGAGCAGTACTTC. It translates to CSVGDSYEQYF.

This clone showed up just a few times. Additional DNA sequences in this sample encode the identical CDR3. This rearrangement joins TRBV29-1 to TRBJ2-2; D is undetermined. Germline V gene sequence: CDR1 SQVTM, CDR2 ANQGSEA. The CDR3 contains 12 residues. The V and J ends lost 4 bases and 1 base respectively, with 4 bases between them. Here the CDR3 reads CSVVLNTGELFF. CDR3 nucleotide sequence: TGCAGCGTTGTGTTGAACACCGGGGAGCTGTTTTTT.

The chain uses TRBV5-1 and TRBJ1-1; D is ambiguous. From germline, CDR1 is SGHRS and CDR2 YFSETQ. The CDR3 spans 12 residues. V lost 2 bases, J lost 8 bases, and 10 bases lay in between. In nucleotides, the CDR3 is TGCGCCAGCAGCTTAGGTCCCTCCGAAGCTTTCTTT. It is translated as CASSLGPSEAFF.

CDR3 DNA sequence: TGCGCCAGCAGCCAAGGACACCAAAATCAGCCCCAGCATTTT. Translating it yields CASSQGHQNQPQHF. V and J are TRBV4-1 and TRBJ1-5; D is unclear. Germline V gene lookup returns CDR1 MGHRA and CDR2 YSYEKL. The CDR3 length is 14 residues. V lost 1 base and J lost 4, with 8 bases in between.

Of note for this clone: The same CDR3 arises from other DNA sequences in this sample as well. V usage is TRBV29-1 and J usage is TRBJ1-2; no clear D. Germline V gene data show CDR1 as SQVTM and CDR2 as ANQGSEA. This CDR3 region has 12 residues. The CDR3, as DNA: TGCAGTGTGGTAGGGAGGGACTATGGCTACACCTTC. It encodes CSVVGRDYGYTF.